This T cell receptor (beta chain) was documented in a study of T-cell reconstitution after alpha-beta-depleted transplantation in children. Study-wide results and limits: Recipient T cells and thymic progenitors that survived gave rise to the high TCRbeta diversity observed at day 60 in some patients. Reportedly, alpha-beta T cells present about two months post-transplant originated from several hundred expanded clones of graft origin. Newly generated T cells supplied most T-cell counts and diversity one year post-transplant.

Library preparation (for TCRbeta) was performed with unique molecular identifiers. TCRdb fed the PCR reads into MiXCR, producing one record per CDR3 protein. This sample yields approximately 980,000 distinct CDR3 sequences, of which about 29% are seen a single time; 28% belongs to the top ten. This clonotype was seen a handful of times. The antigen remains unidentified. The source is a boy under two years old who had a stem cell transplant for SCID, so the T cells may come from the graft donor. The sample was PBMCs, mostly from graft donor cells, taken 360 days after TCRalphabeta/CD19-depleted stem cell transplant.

The CDR3 protein is CATSGFSNQPQHF. DNA for the CDR3: TGTGCCACCAGTGGTTTTAGCAATCAGCCCCAGCATTTT. The V call is TRBV24-1, the J call TRBJ1-5; D remains ambiguous. V lost 5 bases and J 0 bases, leaving 4 bases between the germline ends. CDR3 size: 13 residues. Germline CDR1 KGHDR, CDR2 SFDVKD.